This section outlines one TCR beta chain sequence together with its context. As originally analysed: ImmunoSEQ output held junction-only sequences without quality scores, so filtering differed. Some clones are missing from TCRdb's copy, which holds only in-frame ones; the method was immunoSEQ multiplex PCR. V and J calls plus clone size are reproduced from that table; the DNA served to infer D and trimming. The sample carries around 1.4 million clones, approximately 98.5% recorded once. CDR3 length equals 14 residues. CDR1 is MNHEY and CDR2 is SMNVEV in the germline V gene (reference sequence). Trimming took 5 bases from V and 5 from J; bases not matched to a gene: 8. Everyone who donated was a Caucasian adult who lived in Nashville, Tennessee. This sample was taken from a study of shared clonotypes between healthy human individuals.

The chain links TRBV27 to TRBJ2-7; TRBD1 matches at 8 bases. This sequence was found in a man aged 30 to 39 in good health. Sample: naive CD4+ T cells sorted from blood. Subset indicated: CD45RA+ positively selected. This CDR3 is CASSMSGGADEQYF. In DNA, the CDR3 is TGTGCCAGCAGTATGTCAGGGGGCGCGGACGAGCAGTACTTC.